This TCR beta chain was sequenced during a study of T cell repertoires in cytomegalovirus infection. The overall study: Selection of CMV epitopes for the study included recently identified HLA-C-restricted and well-studied HLA-B-restricted ones.

Each CDR3 protein gets one entry after TCRdb re-called the reads with MiXCR. In the table there are some 940,000 distinct CDR3 sequences, roughly 31% of which are singletons. With 0 bases removed from V and 7 bases from J, the gap between germline ends came to 22 bases. The length of the CDR3 is 18 residues. From germline, CDR1 is SGHAT and CDR2 FQNNGV. This clonotype has more than one count but fewer than ten. No antigen is known for it. The source was cultured CD8+ T cells from PBMCs, collected from culture after CMV antigen stimulation. J is TRBJ2-1 and V is TRBV11-2; D gene uncertain. The TCR originated in a human donor in good health (CMV status not recorded). Some clones in this sample may be carry-over from other donors' samples. CDR3 nucleotides: TGTGCCAGCAGCTTAGAATACCGCCCGGCGGCCCTAGGGAATGAGCAGTTCTTC. Translated: CASSLEYRPAALGNEQFF.